This T cell receptor beta chain appears in the sequencing data of a study of blood T cell repertoires in COVID-19. Repertoires were generated with immunoSEQ multiplex PCR, while TCRdb's copy carries only in-frame clones and drops some. The table records approximately 230,000 clones, around 89% of them present only once. The CDR3 is 14 amino acids. Between the trimmed V and J ends, which lost 0 bases and 6 bases, there was a span of 10 bases. CDR1 is SGHDT, CDR2 YYEEEE, per germline. This chain links TRBV5-6 with TRBJ1-3; D remains ambiguous. The receptor was isolated from a woman between 25 and 40 years old who had recovered from COVID-19. The sample was PBMCs or T cells enriched from blood (not recorded which). In nucleotides, the CDR3 is TGTGCCAGCAGCTTGGTTACGGAGATAAACACCATATATTTT. Translation: CASSLVTEINTIYF. Looking up the rest from reference TRBV5-6 and TRBJ1-3 gives the full variable domain: DAGVTQSPTHLIKTRGQQVTLRCSPKSGHDTVSWYQQALGQGPQFIFQYYEEEERQRGNFPDRFSGHQFPNYSSELNVNALLLGDSALYLCASSLVTEINTIYFGEGSWLTVV.